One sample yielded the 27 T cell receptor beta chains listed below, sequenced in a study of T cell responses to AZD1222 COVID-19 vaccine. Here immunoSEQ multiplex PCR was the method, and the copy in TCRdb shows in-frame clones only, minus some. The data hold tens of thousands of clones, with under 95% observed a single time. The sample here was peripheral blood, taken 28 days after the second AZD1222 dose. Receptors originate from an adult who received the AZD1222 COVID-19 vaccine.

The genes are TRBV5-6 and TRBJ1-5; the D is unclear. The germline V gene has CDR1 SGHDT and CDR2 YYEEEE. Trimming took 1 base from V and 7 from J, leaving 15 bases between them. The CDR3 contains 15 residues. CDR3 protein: CASSLYEVRSQPQHF. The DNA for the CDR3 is TGTGCCAGCAGCTTGTATGAGGTTCGTAGCCAGCCCCAGCATTTT.

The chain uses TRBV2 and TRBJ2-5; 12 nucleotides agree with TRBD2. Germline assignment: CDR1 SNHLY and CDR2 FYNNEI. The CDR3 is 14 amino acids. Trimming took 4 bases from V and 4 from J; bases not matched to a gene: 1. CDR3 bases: TGTGCCAGCAGTGGACTAGCGGGAGTAGAGACCCAGTACTTC. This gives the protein CASSGLAGVETQYF. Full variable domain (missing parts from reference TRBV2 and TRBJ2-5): EPEVTQTPSHQVTQMGQEVILRCVPISNHLYFYWYRQILGQKVEFLVSFYNNEISEKSEIFDDQFSVERPDGSNFTLKIRSTKLEDSAMYFCASSGLAGVETQYFGPGTRLLVL.

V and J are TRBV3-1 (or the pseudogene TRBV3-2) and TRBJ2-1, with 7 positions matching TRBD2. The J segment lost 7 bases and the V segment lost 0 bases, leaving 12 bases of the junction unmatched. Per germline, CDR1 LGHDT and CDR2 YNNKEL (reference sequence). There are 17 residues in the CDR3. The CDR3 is CASSQDEWTRFRNEQFF. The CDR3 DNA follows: TGTGCCAGCAGCCAAGATGAGTGGACTAGGTTTAGGAATGAGCAGTTCTTC.

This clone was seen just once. CDR3 bases: TGTGCCAGCAGCCCAGGGTACACAGATACGCAGTATTTT. Residues: CASSPGYTDTQYF. This sequence joins TRBV3-1 (or the pseudogene TRBV3-2) and TRBJ2-3; D is perhaps TRBD1 (5 bases). Looked up from germline, CDR1 is LGHDT and CDR2 is YNNKEL (reference sequence). The CDR3 loop spans 13 amino acids. The V end was cut by 4 bases, the J end by 2 bases, with 7 bases between.

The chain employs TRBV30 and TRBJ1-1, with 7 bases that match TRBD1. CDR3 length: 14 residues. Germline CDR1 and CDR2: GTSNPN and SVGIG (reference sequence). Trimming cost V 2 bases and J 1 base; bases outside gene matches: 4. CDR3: CAWSLTGTNTEAFF. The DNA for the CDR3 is TGTGCCTGGAGTTTGACAGGGACGAACACTGAAGCTTTCTTT.

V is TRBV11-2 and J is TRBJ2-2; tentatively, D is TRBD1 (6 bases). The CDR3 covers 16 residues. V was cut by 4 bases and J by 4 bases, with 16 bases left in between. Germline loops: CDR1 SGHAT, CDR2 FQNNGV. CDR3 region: CASSYTAGDATGELFF. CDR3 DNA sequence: TGTGCCAGCAGCTACACGGCAGGGGACGCCACCGGGGAGCTGTTTTTT.

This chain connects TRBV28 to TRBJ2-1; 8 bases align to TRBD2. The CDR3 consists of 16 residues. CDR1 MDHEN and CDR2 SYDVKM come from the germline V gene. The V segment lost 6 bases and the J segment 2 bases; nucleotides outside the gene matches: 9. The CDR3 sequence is CASSHGAGGPYNEQFF. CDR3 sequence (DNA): TGTGCCAGCAGCCACGGGGCGGGAGGACCCTACAATGAGCAGTTCTTC.

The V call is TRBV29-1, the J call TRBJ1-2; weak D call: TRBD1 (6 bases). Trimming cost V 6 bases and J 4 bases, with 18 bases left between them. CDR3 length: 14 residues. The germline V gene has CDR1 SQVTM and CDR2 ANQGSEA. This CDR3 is CSVMKPTGFYGYTF. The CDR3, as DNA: TGCAGCGTGATGAAACCGACAGGCTTCTATGGCTACACCTTC.

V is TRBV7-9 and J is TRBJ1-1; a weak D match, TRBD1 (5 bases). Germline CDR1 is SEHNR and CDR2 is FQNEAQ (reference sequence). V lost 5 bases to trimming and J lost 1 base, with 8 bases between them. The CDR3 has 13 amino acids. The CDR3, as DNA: TGTGCCAGCAGCCCTACAGGGAACACTGAAGCTTTCTTT. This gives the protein CASSPTGNTEAFF.

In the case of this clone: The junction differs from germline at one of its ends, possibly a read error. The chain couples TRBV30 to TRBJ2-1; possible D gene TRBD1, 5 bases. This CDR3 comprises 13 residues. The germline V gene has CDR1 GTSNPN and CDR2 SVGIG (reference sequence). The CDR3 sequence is CAWSVGVGRPQIF. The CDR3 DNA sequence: TGTGCCTGGAGTGTAGGGGTGGGCAGGCCCCAAATCTTC.

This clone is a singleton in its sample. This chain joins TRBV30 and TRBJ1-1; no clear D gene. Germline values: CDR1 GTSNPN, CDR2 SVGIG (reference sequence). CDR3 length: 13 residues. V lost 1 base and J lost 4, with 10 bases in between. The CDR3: CAWSGGGLTEAFF. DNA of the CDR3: TGTGCCTGGAGTGGAGGAGGACTCACTGAAGCTTTCTTT.

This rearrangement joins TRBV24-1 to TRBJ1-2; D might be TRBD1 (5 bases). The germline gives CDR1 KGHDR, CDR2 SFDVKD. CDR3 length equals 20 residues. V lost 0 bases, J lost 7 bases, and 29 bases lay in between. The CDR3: CATSDLLGGALKYGTVGYTF. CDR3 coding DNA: TGTGCCACCAGTGATTTGCTCGGCGGGGCTCTGAAGTACGGTACGGTTGGCTACACCTTC.

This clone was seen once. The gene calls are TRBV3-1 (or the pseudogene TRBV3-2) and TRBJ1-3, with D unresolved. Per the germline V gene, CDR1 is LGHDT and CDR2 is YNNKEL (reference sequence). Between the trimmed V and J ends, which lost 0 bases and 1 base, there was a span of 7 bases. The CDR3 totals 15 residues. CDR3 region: CASSQDRPSGNTIYF. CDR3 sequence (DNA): TGTGCCAGCAGCCAAGATAGACCTTCTGGAAACACCATATATTTT.

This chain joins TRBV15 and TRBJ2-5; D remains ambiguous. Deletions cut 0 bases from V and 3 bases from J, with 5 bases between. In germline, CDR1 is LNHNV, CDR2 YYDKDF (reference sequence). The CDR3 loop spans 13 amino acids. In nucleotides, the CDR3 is TGTGCCACCAGCAGAGATTTTGAAGAGACCCAGTACTTC. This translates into CATSRDFEETQYF.

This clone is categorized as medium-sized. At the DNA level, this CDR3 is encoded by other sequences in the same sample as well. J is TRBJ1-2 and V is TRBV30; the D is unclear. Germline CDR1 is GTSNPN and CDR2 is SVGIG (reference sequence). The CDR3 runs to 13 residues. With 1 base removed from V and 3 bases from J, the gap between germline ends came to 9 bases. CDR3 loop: CAWSEGLHYGYTF. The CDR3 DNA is TGTGCCTGGAGTGAAGGGCTACACTATGGCTACACCTTC.

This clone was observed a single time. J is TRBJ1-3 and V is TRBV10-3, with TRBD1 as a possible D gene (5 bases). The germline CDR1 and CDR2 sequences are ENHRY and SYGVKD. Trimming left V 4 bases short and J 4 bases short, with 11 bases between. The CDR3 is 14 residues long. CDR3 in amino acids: CAISVLGAGNTIYF. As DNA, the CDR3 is TGTGCCATCAGTGTTTTAGGGGCGGGAAACACCATATATTTT.

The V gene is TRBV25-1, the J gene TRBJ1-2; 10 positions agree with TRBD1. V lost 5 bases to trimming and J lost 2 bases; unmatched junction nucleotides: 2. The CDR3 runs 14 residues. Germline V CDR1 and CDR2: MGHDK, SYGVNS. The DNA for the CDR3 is TGTGCCAGCAGTATGGGACAGGGGAACTATGGCTACACCTTC. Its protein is CASSMGQGNYGYTF.

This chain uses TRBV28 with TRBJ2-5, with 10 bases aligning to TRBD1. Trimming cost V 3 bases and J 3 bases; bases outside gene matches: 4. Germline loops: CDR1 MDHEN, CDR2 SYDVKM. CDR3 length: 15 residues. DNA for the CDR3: TGTGCCAGCAGTTTGCTGGGGACAGGGGAAGAGACCCAGTACTTC. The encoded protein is CASSLLGTGEETQYF.

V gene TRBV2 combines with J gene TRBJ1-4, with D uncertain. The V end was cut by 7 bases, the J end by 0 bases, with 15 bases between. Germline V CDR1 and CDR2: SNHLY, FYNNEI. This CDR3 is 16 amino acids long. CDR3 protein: CASKGLRAATNEKLFF. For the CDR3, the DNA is TGTGCCAGCAAGGGCCTAAGGGCTGCAACTAATGAAAAACTGTTTTTT.

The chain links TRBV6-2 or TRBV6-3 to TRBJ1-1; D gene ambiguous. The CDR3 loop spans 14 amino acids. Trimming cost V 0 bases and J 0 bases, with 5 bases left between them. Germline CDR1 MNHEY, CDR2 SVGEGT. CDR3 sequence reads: CASSYSLMNTEAFF. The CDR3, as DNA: TGTGCCAGCAGTTACTCCCTCATGAACACTGAAGCTTTCTTT.

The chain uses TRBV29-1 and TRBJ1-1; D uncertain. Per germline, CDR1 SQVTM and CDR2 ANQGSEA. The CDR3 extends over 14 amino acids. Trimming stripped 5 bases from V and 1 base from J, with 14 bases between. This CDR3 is CSVHRREWNTEAFF. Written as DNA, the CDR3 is TGCAGCGTTCACCGCCGAGAGTGGAACACTGAAGCTTTCTTT.

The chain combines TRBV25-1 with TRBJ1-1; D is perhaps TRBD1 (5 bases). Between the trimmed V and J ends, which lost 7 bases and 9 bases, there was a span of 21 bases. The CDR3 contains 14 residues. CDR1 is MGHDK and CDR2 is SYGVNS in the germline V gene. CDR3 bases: TGTGCCAGCACCAACGGGGTAGGTGGGGCTCAAGCTTTCTTT. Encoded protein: CASTNGVGGAQAFF.

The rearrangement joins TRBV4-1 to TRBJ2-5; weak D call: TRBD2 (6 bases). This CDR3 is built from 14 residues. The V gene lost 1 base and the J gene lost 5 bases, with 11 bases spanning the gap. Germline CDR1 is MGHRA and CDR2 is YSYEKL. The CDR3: CASSQVGGDETQYF. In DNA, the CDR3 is TGCGCCAGCAGCCAAGTGGGGGGTGACGAGACCCAGTACTTC.

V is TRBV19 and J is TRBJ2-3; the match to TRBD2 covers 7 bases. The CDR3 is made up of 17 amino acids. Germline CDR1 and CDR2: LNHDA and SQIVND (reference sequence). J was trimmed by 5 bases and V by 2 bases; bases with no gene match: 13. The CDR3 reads CASSISSVGLDGDTQYF. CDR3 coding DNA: TGTGCCAGTAGTATATCCTCAGTAGGACTAGACGGAGATACGCAGTATTTT.

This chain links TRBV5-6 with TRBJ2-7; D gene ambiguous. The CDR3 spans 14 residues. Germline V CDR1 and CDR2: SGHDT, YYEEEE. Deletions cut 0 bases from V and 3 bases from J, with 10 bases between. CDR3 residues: CASSLERLVYEQYF. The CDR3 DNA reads TGTGCCAGCAGCTTGGAAAGGTTAGTCTACGAGCAGTACTTC.

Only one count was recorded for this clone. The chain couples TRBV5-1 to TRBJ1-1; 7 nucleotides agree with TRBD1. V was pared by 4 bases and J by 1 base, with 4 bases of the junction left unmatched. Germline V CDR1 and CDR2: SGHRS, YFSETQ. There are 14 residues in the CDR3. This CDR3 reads CASSGGQQNTEAFF. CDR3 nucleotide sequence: TGCGCCAGCAGCGGGGGACAGCAGAACACTGAAGCTTTCTTT. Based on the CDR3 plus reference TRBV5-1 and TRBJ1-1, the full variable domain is KAGVTQTPRYLIKTRGQQVTLSCSPISGHRSVSWYQQTPGQGLQFLFEYFSETQRNKGNFPGRFSGRQFSNSRSEMNVSTLELGDSALYLCASSGGQQNTEAFFGQGTRLTVV.

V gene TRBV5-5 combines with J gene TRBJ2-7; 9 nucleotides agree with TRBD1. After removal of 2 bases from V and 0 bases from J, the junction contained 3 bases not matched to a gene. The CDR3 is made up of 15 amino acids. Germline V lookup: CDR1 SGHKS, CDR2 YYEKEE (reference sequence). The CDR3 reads CASSFDRGSSYEQYF. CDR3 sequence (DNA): TGTGCCAGCAGCTTCGACAGGGGGAGCTCCTACGAGCAGTACTTC.